This T cell receptor beta chain was recovered during a study of blood T cell repertoires in COVID-19. Study-level information: Both acute and convalescent COVID-19 samples were obtained from the United States, Italy and Spain. Sample material is recorded as cDNA or gDNA derived from T cells, B-cell-depleted T cells, or PBMCs.

In the source study's methods: For nucleated cells, counts were estimated from reference gene primer amplification. This table comes from immunoSEQ multiplex PCR, and its TCRdb copy is limited to in-frame clones, with some not included. D and trimming come from the DNA, and the V and J calls and clone size come from that table. The sample holds more than 120,000 clones, about 87% seen once. Sample: peripheral blood. The origin of this receptor is a woman aged 45-65 years with active or convalescent COVID-19.

The CDR3 nucleotides are TGTGCCAGCAGTGGGACAGGGGTCTCTGGGGCCAACGTCCTGACTTTC. Translation: CASSGTGVSGANVLTF. This chain connects TRBV2 to TRBJ2-6, with 9 bases matching TRBD1. With V trimmed by 4 bases and J by 0 bases, 1 base remained unmatched. CDR1 is SNHLY, CDR2 FYNNEI, per germline. The CDR3 consists of 16 residues. Full variable domain (outside the CDR3, taken from reference TRBV2 and TRBJ2-6): EPEVTQTPSHQVTQMGQEVILRCVPISNHLYFYWYRQILGQKVEFLVSFYNNEISEKSEIFDDQFSVERPDGSNFTLKIRSTKLEDSAMYFCASSGTGVSGANVLTFGAGSRLTVL.